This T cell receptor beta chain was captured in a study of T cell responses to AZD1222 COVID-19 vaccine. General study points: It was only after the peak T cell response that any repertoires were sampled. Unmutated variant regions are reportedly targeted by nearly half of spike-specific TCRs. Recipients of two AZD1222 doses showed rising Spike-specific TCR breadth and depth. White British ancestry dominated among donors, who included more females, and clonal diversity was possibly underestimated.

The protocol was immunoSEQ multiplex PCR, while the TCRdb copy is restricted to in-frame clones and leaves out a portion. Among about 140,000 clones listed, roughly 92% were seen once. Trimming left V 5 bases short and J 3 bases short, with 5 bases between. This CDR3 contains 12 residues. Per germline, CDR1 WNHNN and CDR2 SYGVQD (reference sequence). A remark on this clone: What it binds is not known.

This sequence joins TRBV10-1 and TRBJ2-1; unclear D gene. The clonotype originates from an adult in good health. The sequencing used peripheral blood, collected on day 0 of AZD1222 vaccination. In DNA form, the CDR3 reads TGCGCCAGCAGTTCAAACTACAATGAGCAGTTCTTC. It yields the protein CASSSNYNEQFF.